This T cell receptor (beta chain) was documented in a study of blood T cell repertoires in COVID-19. Background on the study: Sites across the United States, Italy and Spain contributed samples from acute and convalescent COVID-19. Sample material is recorded as cDNA or gDNA derived from T cells, B-cell-depleted T cells, or PBMCs.

The CDR3 covers 12 residues. J gave up 4 bases and V 8 bases, and 3 bases lay outside the gene matches. Germline V gives CDR1 SNHLY, CDR2 FYNNEI. Per the authors' pipeline: Amplification of reference gene primers was used by the study to estimate nucleated cell counts. Sequenced by immunoSEQ multiplex PCR; TCRdb stores in-frame clones only, minus some. V and J calls and clone size are as listed in that table; D and trimming were resolved from the DNA. The sample lists more than 250,000 clones, roughly 87% occurring once. Sequenced sample: peripheral blood. This TCR was sampled from a man aged 45 to 65 with active or convalescent COVID-19. This chain links TRBV2 with TRBJ2-7; 9 bases map to TRBD1. This CDR3 is CASQGQGYEQYF. The CDR3 DNA reads TGTGCCAGCCAGGGACAGGGTTACGAGCAGTACTTC.